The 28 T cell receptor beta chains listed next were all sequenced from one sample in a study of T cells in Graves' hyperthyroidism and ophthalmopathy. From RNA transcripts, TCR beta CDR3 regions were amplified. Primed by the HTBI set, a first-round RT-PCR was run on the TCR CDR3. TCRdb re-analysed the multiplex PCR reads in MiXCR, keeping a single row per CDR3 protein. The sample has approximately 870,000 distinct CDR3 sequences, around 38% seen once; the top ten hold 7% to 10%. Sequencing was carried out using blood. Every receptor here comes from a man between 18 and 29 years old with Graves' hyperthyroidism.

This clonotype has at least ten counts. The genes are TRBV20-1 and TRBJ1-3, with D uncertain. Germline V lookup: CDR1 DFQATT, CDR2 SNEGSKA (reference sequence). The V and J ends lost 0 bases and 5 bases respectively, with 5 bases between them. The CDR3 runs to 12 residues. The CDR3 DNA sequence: TGCAGTGCTAGAGATCCCCGAAACACCATATATTTT. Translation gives CSARDPRNTIYF.

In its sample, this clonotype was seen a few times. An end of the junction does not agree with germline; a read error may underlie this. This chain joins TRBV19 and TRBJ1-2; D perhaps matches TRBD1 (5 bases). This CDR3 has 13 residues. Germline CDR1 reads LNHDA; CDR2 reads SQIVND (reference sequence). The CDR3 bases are TGTGCCAGCAGTATGGGGCTATACTATGGCTACACCTTC. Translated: CASSMGLYYGYTF. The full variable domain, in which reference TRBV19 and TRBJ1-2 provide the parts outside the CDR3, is DGGITQSPKYLFRKEGQNVTLSCEQNLNHDAMYWYRQDPGQGLRLIYYSQIVNDFQKGDIAEGYSVSREKKESFPLTVTSAQKNPTAFYLCASSMGLYYGYTFGSGTRLTVV.

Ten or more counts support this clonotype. The CDR3 sequence is CASSELQIQETQYF. CDR3 nucleotides: TGTGCCAGCAGTGAACTACAGATCCAAGAGACCCAGTACTTC. The rearrangement links TRBV2 to TRBJ2-5; D gene uncertain. The germline V and J ends were trimmed by 2 bases and 1 base, with 8 bases remaining between them. The CDR3 covers 14 residues. From germline, CDR1 is SNHLY and CDR2 FYNNEI.

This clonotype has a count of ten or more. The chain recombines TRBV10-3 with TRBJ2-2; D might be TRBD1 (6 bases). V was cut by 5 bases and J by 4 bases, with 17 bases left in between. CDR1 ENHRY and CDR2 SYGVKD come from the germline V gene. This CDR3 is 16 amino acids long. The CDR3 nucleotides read TGTGCCATCAGTCCCTTTTTAGGGACACCCACCGGGGAGCTGTTTTTT. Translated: CAISPFLGTPTGELFF.

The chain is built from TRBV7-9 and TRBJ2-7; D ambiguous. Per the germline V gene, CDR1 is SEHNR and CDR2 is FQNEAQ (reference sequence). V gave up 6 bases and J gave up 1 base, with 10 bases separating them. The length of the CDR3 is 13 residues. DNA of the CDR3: TGTGCCAGCAGTTCCTCTTATTCCTACGAGCAGTACTTC. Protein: CASSSSYSYEQYF.

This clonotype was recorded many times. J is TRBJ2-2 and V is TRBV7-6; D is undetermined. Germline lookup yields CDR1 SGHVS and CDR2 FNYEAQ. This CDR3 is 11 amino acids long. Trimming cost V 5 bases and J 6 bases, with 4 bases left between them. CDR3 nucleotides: TGTGCCAGCAGCCATGCCGGGGAGCTGTTTTTT. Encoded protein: CASSHAGELFF. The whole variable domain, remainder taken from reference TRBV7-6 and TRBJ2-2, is GAGVSQSPRYKVTKRGQDVALRCDPISGHVSLYWYRQALGQGPEFLTYFNYEAQQDKSGLPNDRFSAERPEGSISTLTIQRTEQRDSAMYRCASSHAGELFFGEGSRLTVL.

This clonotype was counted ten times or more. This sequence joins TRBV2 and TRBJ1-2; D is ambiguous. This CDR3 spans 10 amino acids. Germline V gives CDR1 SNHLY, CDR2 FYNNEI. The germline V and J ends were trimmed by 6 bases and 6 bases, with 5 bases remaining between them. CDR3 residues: CASRSDGYTF. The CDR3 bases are TGTGCCAGCAGGAGCGATGGCTACACCTTC.

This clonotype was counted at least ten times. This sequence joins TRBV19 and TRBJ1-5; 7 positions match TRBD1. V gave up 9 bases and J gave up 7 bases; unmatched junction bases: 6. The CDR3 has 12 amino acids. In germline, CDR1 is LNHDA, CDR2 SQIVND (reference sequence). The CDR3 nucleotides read TGTGCCAGCACTGAGGGGGCACAGCCCCAGCATTTT. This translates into CASTEGAQPQHF.

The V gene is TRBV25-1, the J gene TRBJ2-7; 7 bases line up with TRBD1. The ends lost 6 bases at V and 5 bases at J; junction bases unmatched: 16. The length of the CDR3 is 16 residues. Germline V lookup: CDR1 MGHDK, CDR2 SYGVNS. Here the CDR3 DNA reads TGTGCCAGCAGCATGGGCGACAGGGTTTCCCGCAACGAGCAGTACTTC. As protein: CASSMGDRVSRNEQYF.

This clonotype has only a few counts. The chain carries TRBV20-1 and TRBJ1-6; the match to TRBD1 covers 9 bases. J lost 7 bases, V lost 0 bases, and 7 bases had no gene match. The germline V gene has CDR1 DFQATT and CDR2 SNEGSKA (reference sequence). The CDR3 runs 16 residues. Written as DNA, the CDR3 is TGCAGTGCTAGAGAGTCCCCGGGACAGGGAAATTCACCCCTCCACTTT. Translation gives CSARESPGQGNSPLHF.

CDR3 region: CASRKHRDRINPPLHF. The DNA for the CDR3 is TGTGCCAGTAGAAAACACCGGGACAGGATAAACCCACCCCTCCACTTT. The J gene is TRBJ1-6, the V gene TRBV19; 8 nucleotides line up with TRBD1. The CDR3 runs to 16 residues. After removal of 6 bases from V and 11 bases from J, the junction contained 15 bases not matched to a gene. The germline V gene has CDR1 LNHDA and CDR2 SQIVND (reference sequence).

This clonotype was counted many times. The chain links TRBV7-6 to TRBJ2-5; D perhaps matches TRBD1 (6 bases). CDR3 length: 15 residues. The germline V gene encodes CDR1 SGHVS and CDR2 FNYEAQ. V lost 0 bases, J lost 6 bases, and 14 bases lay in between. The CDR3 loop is CASSLAGQFRQTQYF. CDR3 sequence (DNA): TGTGCCAGCAGCTTAGCTGGACAGTTCCGACAGACCCAGTACTTC.

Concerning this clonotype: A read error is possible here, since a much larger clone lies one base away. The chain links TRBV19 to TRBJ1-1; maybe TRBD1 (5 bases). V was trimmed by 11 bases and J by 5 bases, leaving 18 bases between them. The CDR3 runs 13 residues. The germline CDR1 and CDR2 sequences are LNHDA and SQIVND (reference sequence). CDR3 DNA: TGTGCCGCCGATGCAGGGCTTCGGACTGAAGCTTTCTTT. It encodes CAADAGLRTEAFF.

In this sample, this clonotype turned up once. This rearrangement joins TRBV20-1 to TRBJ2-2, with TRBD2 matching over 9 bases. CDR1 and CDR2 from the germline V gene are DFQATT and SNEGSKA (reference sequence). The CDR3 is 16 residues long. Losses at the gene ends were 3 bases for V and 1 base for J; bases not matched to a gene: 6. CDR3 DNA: TGCAGTGCTAGTAGTAGCGGGGGACTGAACACCGGGGAGCTGTTTTTT. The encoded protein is CSASSSGGLNTGELFF.

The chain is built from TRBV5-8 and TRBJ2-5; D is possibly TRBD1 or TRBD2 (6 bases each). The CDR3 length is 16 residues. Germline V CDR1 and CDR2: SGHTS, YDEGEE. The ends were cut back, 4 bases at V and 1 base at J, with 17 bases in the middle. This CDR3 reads CASSLVGGQSQETQYF. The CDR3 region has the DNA TGTGCCAGCAGCCTGGTCGGGGGCCAGTCCCAAGAGACCCAGTACTTC.

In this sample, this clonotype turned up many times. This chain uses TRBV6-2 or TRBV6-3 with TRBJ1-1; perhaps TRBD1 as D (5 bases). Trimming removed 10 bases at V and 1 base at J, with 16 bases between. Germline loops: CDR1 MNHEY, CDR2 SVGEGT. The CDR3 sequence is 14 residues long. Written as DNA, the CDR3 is TGTGCCACGAGGGACCCAGGGTCGAACACTGAAGCTTTCTTT. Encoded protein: CATRDPGSNTEAFF.

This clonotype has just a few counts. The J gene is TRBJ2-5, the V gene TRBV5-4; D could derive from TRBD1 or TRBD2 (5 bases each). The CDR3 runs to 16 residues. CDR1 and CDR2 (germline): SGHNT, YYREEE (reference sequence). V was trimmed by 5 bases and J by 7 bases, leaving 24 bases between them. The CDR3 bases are TGTGCCAGCAGTGAAGAGGGGCCCCGGACCTATGTGACCCAGTACTTC. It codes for CASSEEGPRTYVTQYF.

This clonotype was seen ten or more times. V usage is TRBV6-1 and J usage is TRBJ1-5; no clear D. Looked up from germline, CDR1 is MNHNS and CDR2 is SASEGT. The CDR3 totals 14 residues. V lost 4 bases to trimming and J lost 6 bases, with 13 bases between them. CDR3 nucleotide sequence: TGTGCCAGCAGTGCTGGGAGCGAGGGTCAGCCCCAGCATTTT. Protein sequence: CASSAGSEGQPQHF.

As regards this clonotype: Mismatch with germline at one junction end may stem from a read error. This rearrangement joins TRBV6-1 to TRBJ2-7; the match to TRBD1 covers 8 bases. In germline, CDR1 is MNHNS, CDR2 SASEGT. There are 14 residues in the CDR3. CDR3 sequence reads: CASNDRGFSYEKYF. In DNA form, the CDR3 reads TGTGCCAGCAACGACAGGGGTTTCTCCTACGAGAAGTACTTC.

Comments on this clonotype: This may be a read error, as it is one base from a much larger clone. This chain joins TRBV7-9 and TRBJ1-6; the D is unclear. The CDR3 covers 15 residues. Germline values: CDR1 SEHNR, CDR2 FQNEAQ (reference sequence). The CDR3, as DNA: TGCGCCAGCAGCCTAGCGCAACAAGGGAGGGATCCCCTCCACTTT. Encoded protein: CASSLAQQGRDPLHF.

The CDR3 coding sequence is TGTGCCAGCAGCCGTCACGGGAGGGATCATAAGACCCAGTACTTC. It specifies CASSRHGRDHKTQYF. The V call is TRBV7-3, the J call TRBJ2-5, with 8 bases matching TRBD2. The junction had 11 bases not matched to a gene; V was cut back by 5 bases and J by 6 bases. The V gene's germline CDR1 is SGHTA and CDR2 FQGTGA. The CDR3 consists of 15 residues.

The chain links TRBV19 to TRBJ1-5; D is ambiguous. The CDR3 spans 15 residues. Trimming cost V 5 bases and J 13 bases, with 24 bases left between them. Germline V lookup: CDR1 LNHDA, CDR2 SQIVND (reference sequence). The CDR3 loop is CASSSSTSGPSTQHF. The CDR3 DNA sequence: TGTGCCAGTAGTTCCAGCACTAGCGGGCCGTCGACGCAGCATTTT.

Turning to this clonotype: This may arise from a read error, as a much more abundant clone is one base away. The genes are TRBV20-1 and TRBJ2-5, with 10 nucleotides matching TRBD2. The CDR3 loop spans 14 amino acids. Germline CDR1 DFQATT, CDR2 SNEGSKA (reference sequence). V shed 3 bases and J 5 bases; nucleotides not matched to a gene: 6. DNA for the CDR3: TGCAGTGCTAGTTCCCTAGCGGGGGTGGAGACCCAGTACTTC. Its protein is CSASSLAGVETQYF.

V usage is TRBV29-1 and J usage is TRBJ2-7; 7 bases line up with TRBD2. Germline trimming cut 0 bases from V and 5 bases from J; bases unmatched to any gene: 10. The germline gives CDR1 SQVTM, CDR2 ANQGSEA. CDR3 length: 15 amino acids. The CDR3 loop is CSVEDERGMVNEQYF. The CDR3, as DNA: TGCAGCGTTGAAGACGAGCGGGGAATGGTAAACGAGCAGTACTTC.

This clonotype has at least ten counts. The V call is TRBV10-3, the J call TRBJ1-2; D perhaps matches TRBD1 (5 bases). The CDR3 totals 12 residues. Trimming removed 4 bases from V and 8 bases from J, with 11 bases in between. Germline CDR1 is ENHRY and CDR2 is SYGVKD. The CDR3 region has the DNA TGTGCCATCAGTGCAGAAGGGGACGGCTACACCTTC. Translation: CAISAEGDGYTF.

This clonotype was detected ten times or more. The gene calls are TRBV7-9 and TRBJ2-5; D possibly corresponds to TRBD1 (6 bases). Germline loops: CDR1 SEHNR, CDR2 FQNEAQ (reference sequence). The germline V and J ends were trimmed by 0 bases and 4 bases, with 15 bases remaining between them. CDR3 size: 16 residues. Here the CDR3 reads CASSLAGAVGGETQYF. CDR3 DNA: TGTGCCAGCAGCTTAGCGGGGGCCGTCGGAGGAGAGACCCAGTACTTC.

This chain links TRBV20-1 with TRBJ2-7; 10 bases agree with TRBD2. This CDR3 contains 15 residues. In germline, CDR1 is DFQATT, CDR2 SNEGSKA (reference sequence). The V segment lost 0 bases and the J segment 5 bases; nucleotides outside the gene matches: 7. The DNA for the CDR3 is TGCAGTGCTAGAGATAGCGGGAGGTCCCGGGACGAGCAGTACTTC. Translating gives CSARDSGRSRDEQYF.

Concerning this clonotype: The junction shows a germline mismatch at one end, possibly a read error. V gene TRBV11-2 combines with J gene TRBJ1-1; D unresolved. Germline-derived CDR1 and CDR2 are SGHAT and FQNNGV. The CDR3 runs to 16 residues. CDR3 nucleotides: TGTGACAGCAGCTTTCCCAGTTTACCGTTGAACACTGAAGCTTTCTTT. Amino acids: CDSSFPSLPLNTEAFF.